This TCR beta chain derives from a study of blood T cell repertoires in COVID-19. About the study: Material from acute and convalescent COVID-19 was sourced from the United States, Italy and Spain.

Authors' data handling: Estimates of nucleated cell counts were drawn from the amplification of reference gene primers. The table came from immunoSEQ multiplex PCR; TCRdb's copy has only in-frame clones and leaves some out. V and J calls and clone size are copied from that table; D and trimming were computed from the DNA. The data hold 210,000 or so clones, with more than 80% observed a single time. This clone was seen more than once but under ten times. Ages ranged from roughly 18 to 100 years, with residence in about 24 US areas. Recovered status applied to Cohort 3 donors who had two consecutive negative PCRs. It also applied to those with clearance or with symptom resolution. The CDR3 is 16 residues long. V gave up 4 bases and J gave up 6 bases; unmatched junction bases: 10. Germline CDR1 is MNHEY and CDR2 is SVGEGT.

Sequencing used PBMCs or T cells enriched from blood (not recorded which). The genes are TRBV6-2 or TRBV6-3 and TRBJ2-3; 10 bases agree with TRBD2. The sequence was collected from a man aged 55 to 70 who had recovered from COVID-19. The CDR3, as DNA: TGTGCCAGCAGTTCACCCTTAGCGGGGGGTATGGATACGCAGTATTTT. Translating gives CASSSPLAGGMDTQYF.